Listed below are T cell receptor beta chains from one sample, sequenced in a study of blood T cells in healthy people across ages. TCRdb analysed the 5' RACE reads with MiXCR anew, one entry per CDR3 protein. The table records just under 900,000 distinct CDR3 sequences, about 30% of them present only once. Sequenced: blood. All receptors come from an elderly woman in good health. Both conserved end residues are part of each CDR3. The D gene is left open where the match is weak. For some rows the clone size is stated as once, few or many, or as a class when expanded; others skip it.

clone_size j_call v_call d_call cdr3_aa cdr3_nt
many TRBJ2-3 TRBV10-3 NA CAISEGQGNTQYF TGTGCCATCAGTGAGGGGCAGGGGAATACGCAGTATTTT
NA TRBJ2-7 TRBV30 TRBD1 CAWSQIGQEASPYF TGTGCCTGGAGCCAGATAGGACAGGAAGCGTCTCCGTACTTC
many TRBJ2-3 TRBV7-8 NA CASSLRMTPSTDTQYF TGTGCCAGCAGCTTACGAATGACACCTAGCACAGATACGCAGTATTTT
many TRBJ2-1 TRBV6-5 TRBD2 CASSLLAGGFQNEQFF TGTGCCAGCAGCCTCCTAGCGGGGGGGTTTCAAAATGAGCAGTTCTTC
many TRBJ2-1 TRBV7-2 NA CASSTRWGFEQFF TGTGCCAGCAGCACTCGGTGGGGTTTTGAGCAGTTCTTC
few TRBJ1-5 TRBV2 TRBD1 CASSDEGAGQPQHF TGTGCCAGCAGTGACGAGGGGGCCGGTCAGCCCCAGCATTTT
NA TRBJ1-1 TRBV29-1 NA CSVEDRRINTEAFF TGCAGCGTTGAAGATCGGCGGATTAACACTGAAGCTTTCTTT
once TRBJ1-1 TRBV20-1 NA CSAKKQGVDTEAFF TGCAGTGCTAAGAAACAGGGTGTAGACACTGAAGCTTTCTTT
many TRBJ1-4 TRBV20-1 TRBD1 CSARGLQGSNEKLFF TGCAGTGCTAGAGGATTACAGGGGTCTAATGAAAAACTGTTTTTT
NA TRBJ2-7 TRBV3-1 NA CASSRVTYRASCSYEQYF TGTGCCAGCAGCCGGGTGACGTACAGGGCCTCTTGCTCCTACGAGCAGTACTTC
NA TRBJ1-1 TRBV12-3/TRBV12-4 NA CASSLGQNMNTGAFF TGTGCCAGCAGTTTGGGGCAGAACATGAACACTGGAGCTTTCTTT
NA TRBJ2-5 TRBV3-1 NA CASSLLTGRANEQYF TGTGCCAGCAGCCTCCTCACAGGGAGAGCCAATGAGCAGTACTTC
NA TRBJ1-2 TRBV3-1 TRBD1 CASSHPDRAGYTF TGTGCCAGCAGCCACCCGGACAGGGCGGGCTACACCTTC
few TRBJ1-6 TRBV6-2/TRBV6-3 NA CASSLLLRPKGGSSPLHF TGTGCCAGCAGCCTACTGCTTCGTCCTAAAGGGGGAAGTTCACCCCTCCACTTT
many TRBJ1-1 TRBV15 NA CATSRGGSNTEAFF TGTGCCACCAGCAGAGGAGGGAGCAACACTGAAGCTTTCTTT
few TRBJ2-1 TRBV7-2 NA CASSLANRRANEQFF TGTGCCAGCAGCTTAGCAAACAGAAGGGCGAATGAGCAGTTCTTC
NA TRBJ2-5 TRBV11-2 TRBD2 CASSLNPGLAGGEQYF TGTGCCAGCAGCCTTAACCCGGGACTAGCGGGAGGCGAACAGTACTTC
few TRBJ2-1 TRBV3-1 NA CASSSRFPEQFF TGTGCCAGCAGCTCAAGATTTCCCGAGCAGTTCTTC
few TRBJ2-2 TRBV5-1 TRBD2 CASSLHGGGANTGELFF TGCGCCAGCAGCTTGCACGGCGGGGGGGCGAACACCGGGGAGCTGTTTTTT
NA TRBJ2-3 TRBV5-1 TRBD2 CASSPLAGGTSTDTQYF TGCGCCAGCAGTCCGCTAGCGGGGGGCACTAGCACAGATACGCAGTATTTT
many TRBJ2-3 TRBV6-5 NA CASTPGLLWDTQYF TGTGCCAGCACCCCAGGACTCCTCTGGGATACGCAGTATTTT
many TRBJ1-2 TRBV7-2 NA CASSLVYTNYGYTF TGTGCCAGCAGCTTAGTCTATACTAACTATGGCTACACCTTC
many TRBJ1-5 TRBV9 NA CASSVDGGGNQPQHF TGTGCCAGCAGCGTAGACGGGGGAGGCAATCAGCCCCAGCATTTT
many TRBJ2-1 TRBV20-1 NA CSAPQQGNEQFF TGCAGTGCTCCACAACAGGGTAATGAGCAGTTCTTC